This TCR beta chain was sequenced in a study of control samples from healthy donors and cancer patients. Libraries were prepared by immunoSEQ multiplex PCR; TCRdb keeps only in-frame clonotypes and omits some of them. The table has tens of thousands of clones, about 81% seen once. The CDR3 covers 15 residues. From germline, CDR1 is SEHNR and CDR2 FQNEAQ (reference sequence). Trimming removed 5 bases from V and 0 bases from J; junction bases left unmatched: 5. This receptor was identified in a man aged 65 to 79 with lung cancer. The chain carries TRBV7-9 and TRBJ2-7; TRBD1 aligns across 9 bases. Sequencing used PBMCs. The CDR3, as DNA: TGTGCCAGCAGCCCCTTGGGACAGGGCTCCTACGAGCAGTACTTC. Amino acid sequence: CASSPLGQGSYEQYF. The full variable domain, rest sourced from reference TRBV7-9 and TRBJ2-7, is DTGVSQNPRHKITKRGQNVTFRCDPISEHNRLYWYRQTLGQGPEFLTYFQNEAQLEKSRLLSDRFSAERPKGSFSTLEIQRTEQGDSAMYLCASSPLGQGSYEQYFGPGTRLTVT.